The table lists the clone carrying this TCR beta chain with a count of one. The data belong to a study of blood T cells in healthy people across ages. The CDR3 consists of 12 residues. V shed 6 bases and J shed 3 bases, with 7 bases lying between them. Isolation per sample recovered at least 6 million PBMCs. For the second PCR, which ran for roughly 7 to 11 cycles, a sample-barcoded 5' primer and a J-beta primer mix were used. TCRdb re-analysed the 5' RACE reads in MiXCR, keeping a single row per CDR3 protein. The sample has more than 450,000 distinct CDR3 sequences, roughly a quarter seen once. The same data also went into a second study, on T cells of mothers and their children. That source adds: Extraction yielded RNA that went, in full, into cDNA synthesis at roughly 1.4 ug per 15 ul. Each mother yielded more than 8 million TCR beta CDR3 reads. Each child yielded several million reads.

This clonotype was sampled from a boy aged 2 to 10 in good health. This rearrangement joins TRBV12-3 or TRBV12-4 to TRBJ2-3; no clear D gene. Sequencing input: blood. DNA for the CDR3: TGTGCCAGCAGAACTTCAACAGATACGCAGTATTTT. Translated, it gives CASRTSTDTQYF.